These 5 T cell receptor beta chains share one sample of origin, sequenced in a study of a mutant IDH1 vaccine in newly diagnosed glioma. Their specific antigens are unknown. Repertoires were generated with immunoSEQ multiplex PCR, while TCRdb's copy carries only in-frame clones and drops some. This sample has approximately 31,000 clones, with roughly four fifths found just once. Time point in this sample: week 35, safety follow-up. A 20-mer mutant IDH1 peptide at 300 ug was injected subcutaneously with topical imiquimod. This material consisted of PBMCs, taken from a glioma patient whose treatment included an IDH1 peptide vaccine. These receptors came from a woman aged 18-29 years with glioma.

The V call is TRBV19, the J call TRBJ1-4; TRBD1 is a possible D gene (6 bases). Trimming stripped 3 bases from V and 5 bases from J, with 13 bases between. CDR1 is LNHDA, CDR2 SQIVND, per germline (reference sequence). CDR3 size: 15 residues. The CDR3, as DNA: TGTGCCAGTAGTATCCTCCAGGGGATGAATGAAAAACTGTTTTTT. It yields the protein CASSILQGMNEKLFF.

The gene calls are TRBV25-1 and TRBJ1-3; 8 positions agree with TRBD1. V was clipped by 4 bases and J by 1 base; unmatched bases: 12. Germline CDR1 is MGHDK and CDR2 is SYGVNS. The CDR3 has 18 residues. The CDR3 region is CASSATPQGASSGNTIYF. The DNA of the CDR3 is TGTGCCAGCAGTGCAACCCCCCAGGGGGCTAGTTCTGGAAACACCATATATTTT.

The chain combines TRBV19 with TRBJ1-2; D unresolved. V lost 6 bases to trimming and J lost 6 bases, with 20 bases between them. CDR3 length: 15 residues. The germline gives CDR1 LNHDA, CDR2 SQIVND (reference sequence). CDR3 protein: CASRNGKGAENGYTF. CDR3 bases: TGTGCCAGTAGGAATGGAAAAGGAGCCGAGAATGGCTACACCTTC.

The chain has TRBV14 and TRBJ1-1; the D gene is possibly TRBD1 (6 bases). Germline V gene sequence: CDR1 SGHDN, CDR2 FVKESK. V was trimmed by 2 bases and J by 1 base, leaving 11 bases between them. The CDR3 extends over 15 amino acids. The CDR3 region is CASSQTGFSNTEAFF. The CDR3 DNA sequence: TGTGCCAGCAGCCAAACAGGGTTCTCGAACACTGAAGCTTTCTTT. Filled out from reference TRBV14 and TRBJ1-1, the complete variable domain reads EAGVTQFPSHSVIEKGQTVTLRCDPISGHDNLYWYRRVMGKEIKFLLHFVKESKQDESGMPNNRFLAERTGGTYSTLKVQPAELEDSGVYFCASSQTGFSNTEAFFGQGTRLTVV.

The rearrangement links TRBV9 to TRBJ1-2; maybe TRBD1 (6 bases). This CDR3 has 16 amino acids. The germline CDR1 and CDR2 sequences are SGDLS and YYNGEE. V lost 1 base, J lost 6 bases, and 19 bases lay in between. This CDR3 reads CASSVLGDIRGDGYTF. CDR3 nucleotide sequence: TGTGCCAGCAGCGTATTGGGGGACATACGGGGGGATGGCTACACCTTC.